This T cell receptor beta chain was found in a study of OX40 agonist ivuxolimab in advanced cancers. Study at large: Patients got intravenous ivuxolimab at 0.01 to 10 mg/kg every 2 weeks. Three patients had partial responses: one hepatocellular carcinoma, two cutaneous melanoma.

Trimming shortened V by 10 bases and J by 7 bases, and 17 bases separated the two germline ends. The CDR3 extends over 13 amino acids. The germline gives CDR1 MNHEY, CDR2 SVGAGI. Autoimmune disease history or systemic immunosuppression was exclusionary. Here immunoSEQ multiplex PCR was the method, and the copy in TCRdb shows in-frame clones only, minus some. The sample lists 71,000 or so clones; just over 90% were seen once. This rearrangement joins TRBV6-5 to TRBJ1-5, with D perhaps matching TRBD1 (5 bases). The receptor was derived from an adult with an advanced solid tumor such as melanoma, head and neck, liver or kidney cancer. Material: CD4+ or CD8+ T cells sorted from blood, obtained in a trial of the OX40 agonist ivuxolimab. The CDR3: CAMSEGWGQPQHF. The CDR3 region has the DNA TGTGCCATGTCCGAGGGGTGGGGGCAGCCCCAGCATTTT.